The 28 T cell receptor beta chains below come from one sample, sequenced in a study of T cell repertoires in aging, cancer and after chemotherapy. Peripheral blood genomic DNA, not sorted cells or RNA, was the template. Rearranged V-D-J TRB sequences were amplified with a mixed TRB-A/B primer pool. One entry per CDR3 protein, called by TCRdb with MiXCR from the multiplex PCR reads. Among around 2,200 distinct CDR3 sequences listed, around 24% were seen once. Sequences were obtained from blood. These receptors all stem from a human donor with a solid tumor.

This chain joins TRBV19 and TRBJ2-5, with 7 bases fitting TRBD1. The CDR3 is made up of 13 amino acids. Trimming removed 5 bases from V and 1 base from J; junction bases left unmatched: 1. Germline CDR1 and CDR2: LNHDA and SQIVND (reference sequence). CDR3 protein: CASSGDSQETQYF. CDR3 DNA: TGTGCCAGTAGTGGGGACAGCCAAGAGACCCAGTACTTC.

This chain joins TRBV28 and TRBJ1-6, with a weak D call TRBD1 (5 bases). V lost 7 bases to trimming and J lost 10 bases, with 17 bases between them. In germline, CDR1 is MDHEN, CDR2 SYDVKM. The CDR3 contains 14 residues. Here the CDR3 reads CASTTGGGRSPLHF. DNA of the CDR3: TGTGCCAGCACCACGGGGGGGGGACGCTCACCCCTCCACTTT.

This clonotype is large (0.1 to 1%) in the sample. The V call is TRBV19, the J call TRBJ2-2; TRBD1 aligns across 9 bases. There are 15 residues in the CDR3. J lost 3 bases, V lost 6 bases, and 5 bases had no gene match. Per germline, CDR1 LNHDA and CDR2 SQIVND (reference sequence). The CDR3 spells CASSRGDRDTGELFF. As DNA, the CDR3 is TGTGCCAGTAGCCGGGGGGACAGGGACACCGGGGAGCTGTTTTTT.

This clonotype is large. J is TRBJ1-2 and V is TRBV6-5; 8 nucleotides line up with TRBD1. The CDR3 has 15 amino acids. Germline V gene lookup returns CDR1 MNHEY and CDR2 SVGAGI. The trim removed 0 bases at V and 7 bases at J, leaving 7 bases unmatched. This CDR3 reads CASSYSKTGASGYTF. For the CDR3, the DNA is TGTGCCAGCAGTTACTCGAAGACAGGGGCCAGTGGCTACACCTTC.

By sample fraction, this clonotype is medium-sized. The chain carries TRBV12-3 or TRBV12-4 and TRBJ1-2, with D possibly being TRBD1 (6 bases). The V gene lost 2 bases and the J gene lost 0 bases, with 10 bases spanning the gap. The CDR3 sequence is 15 residues long. The CDR3 loop is CASSLQGTTNYGYTF. CDR3 sequence (DNA): TGTGCCAGCAGTTTACAGGGGACTACTAACTATGGCTACACCTTC.

CDR3: CATSRDSALLRQGSYEQYF. CDR3 nucleotides: TGTGCCACCAGCAGAGATTCCGCCTTGTTGAGACAGGGATCCTACGAGCAGTACTTC. This rearrangement joins TRBV15 to TRBJ2-7; TRBD1 aligns across 7 bases. This CDR3 is 19 amino acids long. V lost 0 bases and J lost 1; bases outside the gene matches: 15. The germline V gene encodes CDR1 LNHNV and CDR2 YYDKDF (reference sequence).

Note on this clonotype: One end of the junction fails to match germline, which may point to a read error. The chain joins TRBV20-1 to TRBJ1-6; D remains ambiguous. CDR1 is DFQATT and CDR2 is SNEGSKA in the germline V gene (reference sequence). The CDR3 totals 15 residues. The CDR3 is CSASGPLGYNLPLHF. The CDR3 coding sequence is TGCAGTGCTAGTGGGCCGCTCGGCTATAATTTACCCCTCCACTTT.

There are a few counts of this clonotype. The chain carries TRBV12-3 or TRBV12-4 and TRBJ1-2; 7 nucleotides match TRBD1. V lost 0 bases to trimming and J lost 2 bases; unmatched junction nucleotides: 3. CDR3 length: 15 amino acids. The CDR3 nucleotides read TGTGCCAGCAGTTTAGCCAGGACAGGAAACTATGGCTACACCTTC. Translated: CASSLARTGNYGYTF.

This clonotype was detected a few times. The chain carries TRBV12-3 or TRBV12-4 and TRBJ1-6; 7 bases are shared with TRBD1. The CDR3 length is 15 residues. The J segment lost 4 bases and the V segment lost 5 bases, leaving 5 bases of the junction unmatched. The CDR3 DNA follows: TGTGCCAGCAGTCTCGGACAGGTGTATAATTCACCCCTCCACTTT. The encoded protein is CASSLGQVYNSPLHF.

The V and J genes are TRBV6-1 and TRBJ1-5, with D perhaps TRBD1 (5 bases). Trimming removed 5 bases from V and 5 bases from J, with 19 bases in between. Germline CDR1 and CDR2: MNHNS and SASEGT. The CDR3 has 16 amino acids. CDR3 coding DNA: TGTGCCAGCAGTACGCGGACACGGGGATTTGATCAGCCCCAGCATTTT. It encodes CASSTRTRGFDQPQHF.

This chain joins TRBV7-3 and TRBJ2-5; no firm D call. The CDR3 consists of 13 residues. CDR1 is SGHTA, CDR2 FQGTGA, per germline. The ends were cut back, 1 base at V and 0 bases at J, with 3 bases in the middle. The CDR3 here is CASSLSNQETQYF. In nucleotides, the CDR3 is TGTGCCAGCAGCTTAAGTAACCAAGAGACCCAGTACTTC.

The V call is TRBV4-3, the J call TRBJ1-4; a possible D gene is TRBD1 (6 bases). The CDR3 runs 15 residues. Germline V gene data show CDR1 as LGHNA and CDR2 as YSLEER. Trimming stripped 3 bases from V and 7 bases from J, with 15 bases between. The chain's CDR3 is CASSQGRGGGEKLFF. In nucleotides, the CDR3 is TGCGCCAGCAGCCAGGGAAGGGGGGGAGGTGAAAAACTGTTTTTT.

This clonotype is deemed medium-sized (0.01 to 0.1%). The V and J genes are TRBV12-3 or TRBV12-4 and TRBJ1-1, with TRBD1 matching 9 bases. V dropped 7 bases and J dropped 11; count of bases not matched to a gene: 8. CDR3 length equals 12 residues. The CDR3 is CASTRQGVDAFF. DNA of the CDR3: TGTGCCAGCACTCGACAGGGGGTAGACGCTTTCTTT.

This clonotype has just a few counts. The chain is built from TRBV18 and TRBJ2-2, with a possible D match to TRBD1 (8 bases). The CDR3 is 18 residues long. V lost 2 bases to trimming and J lost 1 base, with 17 bases between them. Looked up from germline, CDR1 is KGHSH and CDR2 is LQKENI. The CDR3 spells CASSPRQGRGLNTGELFF. CDR3 DNA sequence: TGTGCCAGCTCACCAAGACAGGGGAGGGGACTGAACACCGGGGAGCTGTTTTTT. The full variable domain, completed using reference TRBV18 and TRBJ2-2, is NAGVMQNPRHLVRRRGQEARLRCSPMKGHSHVYWYRQLPEEGLKFMVYLQKENIIDESGMPKERFSAEFPKEGPSILRIQQVVRGDSAAYFCASSPRQGRGLNTGELFFGEGSRLTVL.

This clonotype is categorized as large. The chain uses TRBV7-2 and TRBJ2-2; 7 bases agree with TRBD2. J was trimmed by 1 base and V by 1 base; bases with no gene match: 12. This CDR3 comprises 19 residues. The germline CDR1 and CDR2 sequences are SGHTA and FQGNSA. In DNA form, the CDR3 reads TGTGCCAGCAGCTTAGTTTCGTCTAGCGGCCAACTGAACACCGGGGAGCTGTTTTTT. This gives the protein CASSLVSSSGQLNTGELFF.

This clonotype rates as medium-sized (0.01 to 0.1%). The chain combines TRBV11-2 with TRBJ2-2; the match to TRBD2 covers 8 bases. The junction had 4 bases not matched to a gene; V was cut back by 1 base and J by 0 bases. The V gene's germline CDR1 is SGHAT and CDR2 FQNNGV. The CDR3 consists of 17 residues. This chain's CDR3 is CASSLAVRGANTGELFF. The CDR3 coding sequence is TGTGCCAGCAGCTTAGCTGTGCGGGGGGCGAACACCGGGGAGCTGTTTTTT.

The chain links TRBV7-9 to TRBJ2-3; no definite D call. Trimming cost V 0 bases and J 6 bases, with 10 bases left between them. Germline CDR1 and CDR2: SEHNR and FQNEAQ (reference sequence). This CDR3 comprises 14 residues. CDR3 loop: CASSLAYDGDTQYF. CDR3 DNA: TGTGCCAGCAGCTTAGCCTATGATGGGGATACGCAGTATTTT.

This chain joins TRBV20-1 and TRBJ2-7, with D perhaps being TRBD1 or TRBD2 (5 bases each). Germline assignment: CDR1 DFQATT and CDR2 SNEGSKA (reference sequence). This CDR3 has 13 residues. V lost 5 bases, J lost 0 bases, and 11 bases lay in between. The chain's CDR3 is CSAGTPTSYEQYF. DNA of the CDR3: TGCAGTGCTGGGACGCCAACCTCCTACGAGCAGTACTTC.

To note about this clonotype: This may arise from a read error, as a much more abundant clone is one base away. The CDR3 protein is CASSLRFLGSGGLTNEKMFF. In DNA form, the CDR3 reads TGTGCCAGCAGCCTCCGGTTCTTGGGGTCAGGGGGTTTGACTAATGAAAAAATGTTTTTT. The gene calls are TRBV7-9 and TRBJ1-4; TRBD1 aligns across 7 bases. CDR3 size: 20 residues. Germline CDR1 and CDR2: SEHNR and FQNEAQ (reference sequence).

Worth noting for this clonotype: A clone one base away is much larger, so this may be a read error. The chain joins TRBV6-5 to TRBJ2-6; tentative D call: TRBD1 (5 bases). The CDR3 is 14 residues long. V was cut by 6 bases and J by 2 bases, with 8 bases left in between. CDR1 MNHEY and CDR2 SVGAGI come from the germline V gene. CDR3 nucleotide sequence: TGTGCCAGCAGGTCAGGGACTGGGGCCAACGTCCTGACTTTC. It is translated as CASRSGTGANVLTF.

This sequence joins TRBV5-8 and TRBJ2-1, with 10 bases that match TRBD2. This CDR3 is 14 amino acids long. Looked up from germline, CDR1 is SGHTS and CDR2 is YDEGEE. The V and J ends lost 1 base and 7 bases, in that order; junction bases with no gene match: 2. CDR3: CASSLSGGANEQFF. The DNA of the CDR3 is TGTGCCAGCAGCTTGAGCGGGGGGGCAAATGAGCAGTTCTTC. The full variable domain, with the rest looked up from reference TRBV5-8 and TRBJ2-1, is EAGVTQSPTHLIKTRGQQATLRCSPISGHTSVYWYQQALGLGLQFLLWYDEGEERNRGNFPPRFSGRQFPNYSSELNVNALELEDSALYLCASSLSGGANEQFFGPGTRLTVL.

This clonotype occurred a few times. The chain employs TRBV5-4 and TRBJ2-7; 9 bases agree with TRBD1. CDR1 is SGHNT, CDR2 YYREEE, per germline (reference sequence). The V and J ends lost 5 bases and 3 bases, in that order; junction bases with no gene match: 3. CDR3 length: 13 residues. The CDR3 coding sequence is TGTGCCAGCAGACCGGGACAGGGCTACGAGCAGTACTTC. It is translated as CASRPGQGYEQYF.

This sequence joins TRBV2 and TRBJ1-6; no reliable D call. Germline loops: CDR1 SNHLY, CDR2 FYNNEI. This CDR3 is built from 13 residues. The V end lost 5 bases, the J end lost 8 bases, and 10 bases lay between the germline ends. The CDR3 bases are TGTGCCAGCAGTTCAGGTCCCTATTCACCCCTCCACTTT. Translation gives CASSSGPYSPLHF.

This clonotype came up a few times. This chain uses TRBV28 with TRBJ1-2; perhaps TRBD1 as D (5 bases). Germline CDR1 and CDR2: MDHEN and SYDVKM. V was shortened by 7 bases and J by 1 base, with 13 bases between the two germline ends. The CDR3 extends over 14 amino acids. CDR3 sequence: CASTTGGGNYGYTF. The CDR3 region has the DNA TGTGCCAGCACCACGGGGGGGGGTAACTATGGCTACACCTTC.

In its sample, this clonotype is large. The gene calls are TRBV11-2 and TRBJ1-3, with 10 bases matching TRBD1. The germline gives CDR1 SGHAT, CDR2 FQNNGV. The CDR3 loop spans 19 amino acids. The V gene end was trimmed by 1 base and the J gene end by 0 bases; junction bases not matched to a gene: 9. The CDR3 DNA is TGTGCCAGCAGCTTAGCGGGACAGGGGCGGACAAGCTCTGGAAACACCATATATTTT. Translation: CASSLAGQGRTSSGNTIYF. Complete variable domain (other parts from reference TRBV11-2 and TRBJ1-3): EAGVAQSPRYKIIEKRQSVAFWCNPISGHATLYWYQQILGQGPKLLIQFQNNGVVDDSQLPKDRFSAERLKGVDSTLKIQPAKLEDSAVYLCASSLAGQGRTSSGNTIYFGEGSWLTVV.

The rearrangement joins TRBV28 to TRBJ1-4; D is perhaps TRBD1 (5 bases). Between the trimmed V and J ends, which lost 4 bases and 7 bases, there was a span of 19 bases. The CDR3 contains 16 residues. The germline gives CDR1 MDHEN, CDR2 SYDVKM. The chain's CDR3 is CASSSPGAGGSEKLFF. The CDR3 DNA is TGTGCCAGCAGTTCTCCCGGGGCGGGGGGAAGTGAAAAACTGTTTTTT.

The chain carries TRBV5-4 and TRBJ1-1; D ambiguous. This CDR3 is built from 13 residues. Germline V gene data show CDR1 as SGHNT and CDR2 as YYREEE (reference sequence). With 2 bases removed from V and 1 base from J, the gap between germline ends came to 6 bases. CDR3 nucleotides: TGTGCCAGCAGCTTTATGGCGAACACTGAAGCTTTCTTT. Its protein is CASSFMANTEAFF.

By share, this clonotype counts as large. The chain has TRBV7-9 and TRBJ1-2, with no clear D. V was pared by 6 bases and J by 4 bases, with 9 bases between. This CDR3 region has 12 residues. Germline loops: CDR1 SEHNR, CDR2 FQNEAQ (reference sequence). CDR3 protein: CASSFDFYGYTF. The CDR3 DNA reads as TGTGCCAGCAGTTTCGATTTCTATGGCTACACCTTC.